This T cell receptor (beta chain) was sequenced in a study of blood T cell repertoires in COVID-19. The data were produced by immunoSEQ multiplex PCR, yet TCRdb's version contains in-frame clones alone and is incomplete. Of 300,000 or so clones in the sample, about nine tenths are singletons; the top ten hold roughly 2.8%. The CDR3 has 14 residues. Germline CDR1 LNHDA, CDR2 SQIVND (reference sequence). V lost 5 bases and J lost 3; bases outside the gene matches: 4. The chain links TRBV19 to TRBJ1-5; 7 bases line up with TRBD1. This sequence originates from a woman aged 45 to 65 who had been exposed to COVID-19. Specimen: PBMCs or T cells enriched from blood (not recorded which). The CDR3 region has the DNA TGTGCCAGTAGTCCGACAGGGTCCAATCAGCCCCAGCATTTT. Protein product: CASSPTGSNQPQHF. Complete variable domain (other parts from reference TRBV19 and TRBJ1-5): DGGITQSPKYLFRKEGQNVTLSCEQNLNHDAMYWYRQDPGQGLRLIYYSQIVNDFQKGDIAEGYSVSREKKESFPLTVTSAQKNPTAFYLCASSPTGSNQPQHFGDGTRLSIL.